This is a list of T cell receptor beta chains from one sample in a study of vaccination effects on CD4 cells after COVID-19. The protocol was immunoSEQ multiplex PCR, while the TCRdb copy is restricted to in-frame clones and leaves out a portion. The sample lists over 45,000 clones, around 67% occurring once. These receptors' antigens are unknown. Material: CD4+ T cells from PBMCs cultured with SARS-CoV-2 spike peptides, obtained before COVID-19 vaccination. Source of these receptors: a human donor who received a COVID-19 vaccine. The CDR3 runs from the conserved cysteine through the conserved F or W. The D gene is left open where the match is weak. Only some rows state a clone size, as once, few, many or a class for expanded clones.

v_call: TRBV7-2; clone_size: .; d_call: TRBD1; j_call: TRBJ1-4; cdr3_nt: TGTGCCAGCAGCTTAGCGACAGGGGTAAATGAAAAACTGTTTTTT; cdr3_aa: CASSLATGVNEKLFF
v_call: TRBV12-3/TRBV12-4; clone_size: .; d_call: .; j_call: TRBJ1-3; cdr3_nt: TGTGCCACCGCAGGGGTTGGAAACACCATATATTTT; cdr3_aa: CATAGVGNTIYF
v_call: TRBV7-8; clone_size: .; d_call: .; j_call: TRBJ1-1; cdr3_nt: TGTGCCAGCAGCTTGACGGGCCCCACTGAAGCTTTCTTT; cdr3_aa: CASSLTGPTEAFF
v_call: TRBV7-9; clone_size: few; d_call: .; j_call: TRBJ2-6; cdr3_nt: TGTGCCAGCAGCGGAGACAGGTTCCGCTCTGGGGCCAACGTCCTGACTTTC; cdr3_aa: CASSGDRFRSGANVLTF
v_call: TRBV5-6; clone_size: .; d_call: .; j_call: TRBJ1-2; cdr3_nt: TGTGCCAGCAGCTTAGGGATAGGGGAGGACTATGGCTACACCTTC; cdr3_aa: CASSLGIGEDYGYTF
v_call: TRBV19; clone_size: .; d_call: .; j_call: TRBJ1-1; cdr3_nt: TGTGCCAGTAGTGGGATGAACACTGAAGCTTTCTTT; cdr3_aa: CASSGMNTEAFF
v_call: TRBV13; clone_size: .; d_call: .; j_call: TRBJ2-1; cdr3_nt: TGTGCCAGCAGCTTTTGGCCCCCCTCCTACAATGAGCAGTTCTTC; cdr3_aa: CASSFWPPSYNEQFF
v_call: TRBV6-1; clone_size: once; d_call: .; j_call: TRBJ2-2; cdr3_nt: TGTGCCAGCAGTGAAGCGGTACACCCAGGGACTGCCGGGGAGCTGTTTTTT; cdr3_aa: CASSEAVHPGTAGELFF
v_call: TRBV7-2; clone_size: .; d_call: TRBD2; j_call: TRBJ2-5; cdr3_nt: TGTGCCAGCAGCTCCACTCGGACTAGCAGAGAGACCCAGTACTTC; cdr3_aa: CASSSTRTSRETQYF
v_call: TRBV18; clone_size: few; d_call: .; j_call: TRBJ2-2; cdr3_nt: TGTGCCAGCTCTTTCTATTTGGTTGTCGGGTCGAACACCGGGGAGCTGTTTTTT; cdr3_aa: CASSFYLVVGSNTGELFF
v_call: TRBV24-1; clone_size: .; d_call: .; j_call: TRBJ2-2; cdr3_nt: TGTGCCACCAGTGAAGGCAGAGCGGACACCGGGGAGCTGTTTTTT; cdr3_aa: CATSEGRADTGELFF
v_call: TRBV7-2; clone_size: .; d_call: TRBD2; j_call: TRBJ2-2; cdr3_nt: TGTGCCAGCAGCGTAGCGGGGGGGACCACCGGGGAGCTGTTTTTT; cdr3_aa: CASSVAGGTTGELFF
v_call: TRBV9; clone_size: .; d_call: TRBD1; j_call: TRBJ1-4; cdr3_nt: TGTGCCAGCAGCGTAGGAACAGGGGGGGGTGAAAAACTGTTTTTT; cdr3_aa: CASSVGTGGGEKLFF
v_call: TRBV3-1/TRBV3-2; clone_size: .; d_call: TRBD2; j_call: TRBJ2-7; cdr3_nt: TGTGCCAGCAGCTCTAGCGGGGGGGCCTTCGAGCAGTACTTC; cdr3_aa: CASSSSGGAFEQYF
v_call: TRBV19; clone_size: .; d_call: .; j_call: TRBJ1-2; cdr3_nt: TGTGCCAGTAGTCCGCGGGAGGGTGGCTACACCTTC; cdr3_aa: CASSPREGGYTF
v_call: TRBV4-1; clone_size: .; d_call: .; j_call: TRBJ1-2; cdr3_nt: TGCGCCAGCAGCCAACCGACAGAAGCTAACTATGGCTACACCTTC; cdr3_aa: CASSQPTEANYGYTF
v_call: TRBV24-1; clone_size: once; d_call: .; j_call: TRBJ1-1; cdr3_nt: TGTGCCACCAGTGATTTCCACTTATTTATACCGAACACTGAAGCTTTCTTT; cdr3_aa: CATSDFHLFIPNTEAFF
v_call: TRBV5-1; clone_size: .; d_call: .; j_call: TRBJ2-1; cdr3_nt: TGCGCCAGCAGCTTGCGGGACACAGGACACAATGAGCAGTTCTTC; cdr3_aa: CASSLRDTGHNEQFF
v_call: TRBV7-2; clone_size: .; d_call: .; j_call: TRBJ1-1; cdr3_nt: TGTGCCAGCAGCTTAGAACAATCGAACAGCGCTTTCTTT; cdr3_aa: CASSLEQSNSAFF
v_call: TRBV30; clone_size: .; d_call: .; j_call: TRBJ1-1; cdr3_nt: TGTGCCTGGAGTACCCCTGTCCTCCGCTACACTGAAGCTTTCTTT; cdr3_aa: CAWSTPVLRYTEAFF
v_call: TRBV7-9; clone_size: .; d_call: .; j_call: TRBJ1-1; cdr3_nt: TGTGCCAGCAGCTTAGGAGGATTGAACACTGAAGCTTTCTTT; cdr3_aa: CASSLGGLNTEAFF
v_call: TRBV14; clone_size: .; d_call: .; j_call: TRBJ1-2; cdr3_nt: TGTGCCAGCAGCCAAGATCGTGGCTACACCTTC; cdr3_aa: CASSQDRGYTF
v_call: TRBV24-1; clone_size: .; d_call: .; j_call: TRBJ2-7; cdr3_nt: TGTGCCACCAGTGATTTTAGGGACTACGAGCAGTACTTC; cdr3_aa: CATSDFRDYEQYF
v_call: TRBV28; clone_size: few; d_call: .; j_call: TRBJ2-5; cdr3_nt: TGTGCCAGCAGCTCCACATGGACGGGGACCCAGCCGTACTTC; cdr3_aa: CASSSTWTGTQPYF
v_call: TRBV5-4; clone_size: .; d_call: TRBD1; j_call: TRBJ2-5; cdr3_nt: TGTGCCAGCAGCTTAGGGGGCAGGGGATCCCAAGAGACCCAGTACTTC; cdr3_aa: CASSLGGRGSQETQYF
v_call: TRBV27; clone_size: .; d_call: .; j_call: TRBJ1-5; cdr3_nt: TGTGCCAGCAGTACCGGGACGAACAATCAGCCCCAGCATTTT; cdr3_aa: CASSTGTNNQPQHF
v_call: TRBV5-1; clone_size: .; d_call: .; j_call: TRBJ2-7; cdr3_nt: TGCGCCAGCAGCTTGCGGGGAAGCTTCTACGAGCAGTACTTC; cdr3_aa: CASSLRGSFYEQYF
v_call: TRBV2; clone_size: .; d_call: .; j_call: TRBJ1-5; cdr3_nt: TGTGCCAGCAGTGATAAGGTTCATAGCAATCAGCCCCAGCATTTT; cdr3_aa: CASSDKVHSNQPQHF
v_call: TRBV19; clone_size: .; d_call: .; j_call: TRBJ1-2; cdr3_nt: TGTGCCAGTACCGGGGTCGGTGGCTACACCTTC; cdr3_aa: CASTGVGGYTF
v_call: TRBV7-9; clone_size: .; d_call: .; j_call: TRBJ1-6; cdr3_nt: TGTGCCAGCAGCCCACGCGAGAGATCACCCCTCCACTTT; cdr3_aa: CASSPRERSPLHF
v_call: TRBV19; clone_size: .; d_call: .; j_call: TRBJ1-2; cdr3_nt: TGTGCCAGTAGTAGCTATGGAGGGACTTCCTATGGCTACACCTTC; cdr3_aa: CASSSYGGTSYGYTF
v_call: TRBV11-2; clone_size: .; d_call: .; j_call: TRBJ2-7; cdr3_nt: TGTGCCAGCAGGACAGTGAACTACGAGCAGTACTTC; cdr3_aa: CASRTVNYEQYF
v_call: TRBV4-1; clone_size: .; d_call: .; j_call: TRBJ1-5; cdr3_nt: TGCGCCAGCAGCCTACGCTGGACGGATAGCAATCAGCCCCAGCATTTT; cdr3_aa: CASSLRWTDSNQPQHF
v_call: TRBV10-3; clone_size: .; d_call: TRBD2; j_call: TRBJ2-1; cdr3_nt: TGTGCCATCAGTGAGTCGACGGGGGGTGTATCCAATGAGCAGTTCTTC; cdr3_aa: CAISESTGGVSNEQFF
v_call: TRBV7-9; clone_size: .; d_call: .; j_call: TRBJ1-3; cdr3_nt: TGTGCCAGCAGCTTAGGGGCCGACTCTGGAAACACCATATATTTT; cdr3_aa: CASSLGADSGNTIYF
v_call: TRBV6-5; clone_size: .; d_call: .; j_call: TRBJ2-1; cdr3_nt: TGTGCCAGCAGTCAACAGGGCCATGGGTACAATGAGCAGTTCTTC; cdr3_aa: CASSQQGHGYNEQFF
v_call: TRBV19; clone_size: .; d_call: TRBD1; j_call: TRBJ1-2; cdr3_nt: TGTGCCAGTAGACAGCCACCGGGACAGGGTAAAAATTATGGCTACACCTTC; cdr3_aa: CASRQPPGQGKNYGYTF
v_call: TRBV6-1; clone_size: .; d_call: TRBD1; j_call: TRBJ2-7; cdr3_nt: TGTGCCAGCAGTGAAAGGAGGAGACAGGGCACTGGGGAGCAGTACTTC; cdr3_aa: CASSERRRQGTGEQYF
v_call: TRBV6-6; clone_size: .; d_call: TRBD2; j_call: TRBJ2-7; cdr3_nt: TGTGCCAGCAGTTCCCCCATCCCCAGCGGGGGCGGAGAGCAGTACTTC; cdr3_aa: CASSSPIPSGGGEQYF
v_call: TRBV2; clone_size: .; d_call: TRBD1; j_call: TRBJ2-7; cdr3_nt: TGTGCCAGCGGAAGGGACAGGGACCTATACGAGCAGTACTTC; cdr3_aa: CASGRDRDLYEQYF
v_call: TRBV27; clone_size: .; d_call: .; j_call: TRBJ1-3; cdr3_nt: TGTGCCAGCAGGGGGCCTGGAAACACCATATATTTT; cdr3_aa: CASRGPGNTIYF
v_call: TRBV18; clone_size: .; d_call: TRBD1; j_call: TRBJ1-4; cdr3_nt: TGTGCCAGCTCACCCTCCAGGGGGACTAATGAAAAACTGTTTTTT; cdr3_aa: CASSPSRGTNEKLFF
v_call: TRBV5-4; clone_size: .; d_call: TRBD1; j_call: TRBJ2-7; cdr3_nt: TGTGCCAGCAGCCGCGGACAGGGGGGCGAGCAGTACTTC; cdr3_aa: CASSRGQGGEQYF
v_call: TRBV2; clone_size: .; d_call: .; j_call: TRBJ2-7; cdr3_nt: TGTGCCAGCAGCCCCGGGCCAGGAGCCGAGCAGTACTTC; cdr3_aa: CASSPGPGAEQYF
v_call: TRBV20-1; clone_size: .; d_call: .; j_call: TRBJ2-5; cdr3_nt: TGCAGTGCTAGTCGAGAAGAGACCCAGTACTTC; cdr3_aa: CSASREETQYF
v_call: TRBV15; clone_size: .; d_call: TRBD2; j_call: TRBJ2-3; cdr3_nt: TGTGCCACCAGCAGAGAAAAGCGGGGTACAGATACGCAGTATTTT; cdr3_aa: CATSREKRGTDTQYF
v_call: TRBV3-1/TRBV3-2; clone_size: .; d_call: TRBD1; j_call: TRBJ2-7; cdr3_nt: TGTGCCAGCAGCCCGGGGACAGGAATCCAAATCGAGCAGTACTTC; cdr3_aa: CASSPGTGIQIEQYF
v_call: TRBV3-1/TRBV3-2; clone_size: .; d_call: TRBD2; j_call: TRBJ2-1; cdr3_nt: TGTGCCAGCAGCGGACTAGCGGGAGGGGGTGAGCAGTTCTTC; cdr3_aa: CASSGLAGGGEQFF
v_call: TRBV5-1; clone_size: .; d_call: TRBD1; j_call: TRBJ1-4; cdr3_nt: TGCGCCAGCAGCGACGTCAGGACAGGTAGAAATGAAAAACTGTTTTTT; cdr3_aa: CASSDVRTGRNEKLFF
v_call: TRBV14; clone_size: few; d_call: .; j_call: TRBJ1-6; cdr3_nt: TGTGCCAGCAGCCAAGGTAGTGGACAGAATTCACCCCTCCACTTT; cdr3_aa: CASSQGSGQNSPLHF